This entry lists 15 T cell receptor beta chains sequenced from one sample in a study of control samples from healthy donors and cancer patients. The table came from immunoSEQ multiplex PCR; TCRdb's copy has only in-frame clones and leaves some out. The profile covers roughly 450,000 clones, with approximately 92% appearing a single time and 5% to 8% taken by the ten largest. The sequenced material came from PBMCs. Receptors were obtained from a man aged 40-49 years with head and neck cancer.

In its sample, this clone was seen a few times. The chain couples TRBV4-1 to TRBJ2-5; unclear D gene. V was pared by 4 bases and J by 3 bases, with 18 bases between. This CDR3 has 16 amino acids. Germline lookup yields CDR1 MGHRA and CDR2 YSYEKL. For the CDR3, the DNA is TGCGCCAGCAGCCCCCATTTCGAGAGGCAGGAAGAGACCCAGTACTTC. It translates to CASSPHFERQEETQYF.

This clone was seen ten or more times. V gene TRBV27 combines with J gene TRBJ1-1, with 7 bases identical to TRBD1. J was trimmed by 2 bases and V by 6 bases; bases with no gene match: 6. CDR3 length equals 14 residues. CDR1 and CDR2 from the germline V gene are MNHEY and SMNVEV (reference sequence). CDR3 bases: TGTGCCAGCAGGATCGGGACAGCTAACACTGAAGCTTTCTTT. Translating it yields CASRIGTANTEAFF.

This sequence joins TRBV27 and TRBJ2-1; D could derive from TRBD1 or TRBD2 (5 bases each). Germline CDR1 and CDR2: MNHEY and SMNVEV (reference sequence). CDR3 length: 16 amino acids. Trimming cost V 0 bases and J 5 bases, with 14 bases left between them. CDR3: CASSLSGPRPNNEQFF. The CDR3 DNA is TGTGCCAGCAGTTTATCGGGACCTCGCCCCAACAATGAGCAGTTCTTC.

The CDR3 protein is CASSLTRYYGYTF. The CDR3 DNA sequence: TGTGCCAGCAGTCTTACACGGTATTACGGCTACACCTTC. The V call is TRBV5-6, the J call TRBJ1-2; D call uncertain. Trimming shortened V by 5 bases and J by 8 bases, and 16 bases separated the two germline ends. The CDR3 extends over 13 amino acids. Germline values: CDR1 SGHDT, CDR2 YYEEEE.

This clone was picked up one time. This chain links TRBV19 with TRBJ2-5; tentative D call: TRBD2 (6 bases). Germline V lookup: CDR1 LNHDA, CDR2 SQIVND (reference sequence). The CDR3 runs 14 residues. The ends were cut back, 7 bases at V and 2 bases at J, with 14 bases in the middle. The CDR3 region is CASTSNGGQETQYF. The CDR3 region has the DNA TGTGCCAGTACCTCCAACGGGGGACAAGAGACCCAGTACTTC.

The CDR3 region is CSVERGACEKLFF. CDR3 coding DNA: TGCAGCGTTGAAAGGGGCGCTTGTGAAAAACTGTTTTTT. The chain combines TRBV29-1 with TRBJ1-4, with a tentative D call TRBD1 (5 bases). The length of the CDR3 is 13 residues. Germline V CDR1 and CDR2: SQVTM, ANQGSEA. The V and J ends lost 2 bases and 7 bases respectively, with 11 bases between them.

V is TRBV19 and J is TRBJ1-2; TRBD1 matches 7 bases. In germline, CDR1 is LNHDA, CDR2 SQIVND (reference sequence). J was trimmed by 5 bases and V by 1 base; bases with no gene match: 22. The CDR3 contains 20 residues. The CDR3 region is CASSIASSEGATPKNYGYTF. The CDR3 coding sequence is TGTGCCAGTAGTATAGCTTCAAGTGAGGGGGCGACCCCGAAAAATTATGGCTACACCTTC.

The chain is built from TRBV5-4 and TRBJ1-5, with a possible D match to TRBD1 (6 bases). The CDR3 length is 14 residues. Germline-derived CDR1 and CDR2 are SGHNT and YYREEE (reference sequence). Trimming left V 4 bases short and J 0 bases short, with 8 bases between. In nucleotides, the CDR3 is TGTGCCAGCAGCAGCAGGGGTAGCAATCAGCCCCAGCATTTT. Its protein product is CASSSRGSNQPQHF.

The gene calls are TRBV9 and TRBJ2-2; possible D gene TRBD1, 6 bases. Germline V gene sequence: CDR1 SGDLS, CDR2 YYNGEE. The ends were cut back, 0 bases at V and 6 bases at J, with 15 bases in the middle. The CDR3 totals 16 residues. CDR3 region: CASSVDQGIGPGELFF. CDR3 in DNA: TGTGCCAGCAGCGTAGACCAGGGGATCGGGCCCGGGGAGCTGTTTTTT.

The V call is TRBV6-6, the J call TRBJ1-6; TRBD1 is a possible D gene (6 bases). This CDR3 spans 14 amino acids. Germline assignment: CDR1 MNHNY and CDR2 SVGAGI (reference sequence). V dropped 0 bases and J dropped 8 bases, with 8 bases sitting between them. Here the CDR3 DNA reads TGTGCCAGCAGTTACTCCTCAGGGGATTCACCCCTCCACTTT. It codes for CASSYSSGDSPLHF.

This chain connects TRBV4-3 to TRBJ2-1; TRBD2 might be the D (7 bases). The CDR3 runs to 19 residues. V dropped 0 bases and J dropped 7 bases, with 25 bases sitting between them. Looked up from germline, CDR1 is LGHNA and CDR2 is YSLEER. Written as DNA, the CDR3 is TGCGCCAGCAGCCAAGAGCTTTACCCCCCGGGGGGCCAAGGGAATGAGCAGTTCTTC. Translating it yields CASSQELYPPGGQGNEQFF.

The genes are TRBV9 and TRBJ1-1, with D possibly being TRBD1 (6 bases). The CDR3 is 14 amino acids. Germline V gene lookup returns CDR1 SGDLS and CDR2 YYNGEE. V lost 0 bases and J lost 4, with 10 bases in between. CDR3 nucleotides: TGTGCCAGCAGCGTAGTGGGGGCGCCCACTGAAGCTTTCTTT. It is translated as CASSVVGAPTEAFF.

The chain carries TRBV27 and TRBJ2-5; tentatively, D is TRBD2 (6 bases). V lost 5 bases and J lost 7, with 14 bases in between. The length of the CDR3 is 13 residues. Per the germline V gene, CDR1 is MNHEY and CDR2 is SMNVEV (reference sequence). The CDR3 loop is CASSTGSRGTQYF. CDR3 nucleotide sequence: TGTGCCAGCAGTACCGGGAGCCGGGGGACCCAGTACTTC.

The V call is TRBV18, the J call TRBJ1-1; D remains ambiguous. V gave up 3 bases and J gave up 4 bases, with 12 bases separating them. Per germline, CDR1 KGHSH and CDR2 LQKENI. The CDR3 extends over 14 amino acids. The CDR3 region has the DNA TGTGCCAGCTCACCGCTGGAGAGATTCACTGAAGCTTTCTTT. It translates to CASSPLERFTEAFF. The variable domain in full, completed from reference TRBV18 and TRBJ1-1, reads NAGVMQNPRHLVRRRGQEARLRCSPMKGHSHVYWYRQLPEEGLKFMVYLQKENIIDESGMPKERFSAEFPKEGPSILRIQQVVRGDSAAYFCASSPLERFTEAFFGQGTRLTVV.

The V gene is TRBV7-2, the J gene TRBJ1-2, with 9 positions matching TRBD1. The CDR3 totals 18 residues. V dropped 1 base and J dropped 4; count of bases not matched to a gene: 13. Per germline, CDR1 SGHTA and CDR2 FQGNSA. CDR3 nucleotide sequence: TGTGCCAGCAGCTTAGTCCTGGACAGGGGCCAACTTGGCTATGGCTACACCTTC. Amino acid sequence: CASSLVLDRGQLGYGYTF.